A selection of T cell receptor beta chains follows, all from one sample in a study of CD8 T cells in ankylosing spondylitis. TCRdb re-called the 5' RACE reads with MiXCR, one entry per CDR3 protein. The sample holds about 190,000 distinct CDR3 sequences, under 15% seen once. The sequenced material came from blood, either unsorted or a sorted T cell fraction (not recorded which). The receptors here all came from a female donor with ankylosing spondylitis or in good health (not recorded which). CDR3s include the opening cysteine and the closing phenylalanine or tryptophan. The order of the fields is J gene, V gene, clone size, D gene, CDR3 DNA, CDR3 protein. A D gene is named only where the DNA matches it firmly. Only part of the rows carry a size: once, few, many, or a class if the clone is expanded.

J: TRBJ2-5; V: TRBV24-1; size: many; D: NA; DNA: TGTGCCACCAGTGATTTGGTCGGGGCCCAGTACTTC; CDR3: CATSDLVGAQYF
J: TRBJ1-5; V: TRBV2; size: many; D: NA; DNA: TGTGCCAGCAGCGGCAGCAATCAGCCCCAGCATTTT; CDR3: CASSGSNQPQHF
J: TRBJ2-7; V: TRBV20-1; size: NA; D: TRBD2; DNA: TGCAGTGCTGCGACTAGCGGGGCAAGCTCCTACGAGCAGTACTTC; CDR3: CSAATSGASSYEQYF
J: TRBJ1-1; V: TRBV25-1; size: many; D: NA; DNA: TGTGCCAGCAGTCTTACGGGAGTGGGCACTGAAGCTTTCTTT; CDR3: CASSLTGVGTEAFF
J: TRBJ2-7; V: TRBV4-3; size: many; D: TRBD2; DNA: TGCGCCAGCAGCCAAGATTTCAGCGGGAGGGCCTCGTACGAGCAGTACTTC; CDR3: CASSQDFSGRASYEQYF
J: TRBJ2-1; V: TRBV20-1; size: many; D: NA; DNA: TGCAGTGCTAGGGTCCCTGCGGGGAGCTCCTACAATGAGCAGTTCTTC; CDR3: CSARVPAGSSYNEQFF
J: TRBJ2-2; V: TRBV7-2; size: NA; D: NA; DNA: TGTGCCAGCAGCTTAAGGGGAGACACCGGGGAGCTGTTTTTT; CDR3: CASSLRGDTGELFF
J: TRBJ2-3; V: TRBV12-3/TRBV12-4; size: NA; D: NA; DNA: TGTGCCAGCAGTTTTTCGGGGGAGTCAGATACGCAGTATTTT; CDR3: CASSFSGESDTQYF
J: TRBJ1-1; V: TRBV7-9; size: NA; D: TRBD1; DNA: TGTGCCAGCAGCTACGGAGGGGGCGAGAACACTGAAGCTTTCTTT; CDR3: CASSYGGGENTEAFF
J: TRBJ2-2; V: TRBV27; size: many; D: TRBD1; DNA: TGTGCCAGCAGTCCACGACCCACGGGACAGGGAATCACCGGGGAGCTGTTTTTT; CDR3: CASSPRPTGQGITGELFF
J: TRBJ1-1; V: TRBV7-9; size: many; D: TRBD1; DNA: TGTGCCAGCAGCCCCCGGGGACAGGTGAACACTGAAGCTTTCTTT; CDR3: CASSPRGQVNTEAFF
J: TRBJ2-1; V: TRBV5-6; size: many; D: TRBD2; DNA: TGTGCCAGCAGCACGGTCGGGAGGTTTTCGGGAGGGTACAATGAGCAGTTCTTC; CDR3: CASSTVGRFSGGYNEQFF
J: TRBJ2-1; V: TRBV7-2; size: NA; D: TRBD1; DNA: TGTGCCAGCAGCTCCGACAGGGCGTCCTACAATGAGCAGTTCTTC; CDR3: CASSSDRASYNEQFF
J: TRBJ2-4; V: TRBV7-2; size: NA; D: NA; DNA: TGTGCCAGCAGCTTCGGTAACACCAGAGTAGCCAAAAACATTCAGTACTTC; CDR3: CASSFGNTRVAKNIQYF
J: TRBJ2-1; V: TRBV20-1; size: many; D: TRBD2; DNA: TGCAGTGCTAGATATAGCGGGAGGGTATACAATGAGCAGTTCTTC; CDR3: CSARYSGRVYNEQFF
J: TRBJ1-1; V: TRBV5-1; size: many; D: TRBD1; DNA: TGCGCCAGCAATGGCTGGCACCGGGACAGTCCCATGAACACTGAAGCTTTCTTT; CDR3: CASNGWHRDSPMNTEAFF
J: TRBJ2-7; V: TRBV18; size: NA; D: TRBD1; DNA: TGTGCCAGCTCACCGGCGGGACAGGGGGTATACGAGCAGTACTTC; CDR3: CASSPAGQGVYEQYF
J: TRBJ2-3; V: TRBV7-2; size: NA; D: TRBD2; DNA: TGTGCCAGCAGCCCTAGGGTGGGAGCGGGAGGTAGAGATACGCAGTATTTT; CDR3: CASSPRVGAGGRDTQYF
J: TRBJ2-7; V: TRBV6-1; size: few; D: TRBD1; DNA: TGTGCCAGCCCTGGGACAGGGAGCTCCTACGAGCAGTACTTC; CDR3: CASPGTGSSYEQYF
J: TRBJ2-7; V: TRBV5-1; size: many; D: NA; DNA: TGCGCCAGCAGCCCAGGGACACAGGGTGTGGTGCAGTACTTC; CDR3: CASSPGTQGVVQYF
J: TRBJ2-3; V: TRBV7-9; size: many; D: TRBD1; DNA: TGTGCCAGCAGCGAGGGGGCAGGGGAGTATTTT; CDR3: CASSEGAGEYF
J: TRBJ2-1; V: TRBV4-3; size: few; D: NA; DNA: TGCGCCAGCAGCTCCGGACGGTACGACTTGAGCTCCTACAATGAGCAGTTCTTC; CDR3: CASSSGRYDLSSYNEQFF
J: TRBJ2-5; V: TRBV29-1; size: many; D: NA; DNA: TGCAGCGTTTCCTACAGGGGACTAGGAGGAGAGACCCAGTACTTC; CDR3: CSVSYRGLGGETQYF
J: TRBJ2-1; V: TRBV7-3; size: many; D: NA; DNA: TGTGCCAGCAGCGTGACGCGAGGTTCGGGCAATGAGCAGTTCTTC; CDR3: CASSVTRGSGNEQFF
J: TRBJ2-2; V: TRBV18; size: NA; D: TRBD1; DNA: TGTGCCAGCTCACCTGGCGCAGGGGGCCAGAACACCGGGGAGCTGTTTTTT; CDR3: CASSPGAGGQNTGELFF
J: TRBJ2-7; V: TRBV6-2/TRBV6-3; size: NA; D: TRBD2; DNA: TGTGCCAGCAGACCTAGCGGGAACTGCGAGCAGTACTTC; CDR3: CASRPSGNCEQYF
J: TRBJ1-4; V: TRBV6-2/TRBV6-3; size: many; D: NA; DNA: TGTGCCAGCAGCGGATATACAACTAATGAAAAACTGTTTTTT; CDR3: CASSGYTTNEKLFF
J: TRBJ2-3; V: TRBV7-9; size: many; D: NA; DNA: TGTGCCAGCAACGGTGGGAGTTCTAGCACAGATACGCAGTATTTT; CDR3: CASNGGSSSTDTQYF
J: TRBJ1-6; V: TRBV5-1; size: many; D: NA; DNA: TGCGCCGGCCGGAGCGAGTATAATTCACCCCTCCACTTT; CDR3: CAGRSEYNSPLHF
J: TRBJ1-1; V: TRBV24-1; size: many; D: NA; DNA: TGTGCCACCAGAACACCGGACGAGACGTACACTGAAGCTTTCTTT; CDR3: CATRTPDETYTEAFF
J: TRBJ2-1; V: TRBV12-3/TRBV12-4; size: few; D: TRBD1; DNA: TGTGCCAGCAGGTGGATTGGGACAGGGGTTTACAATGAGCAGTTCTTC; CDR3: CASRWIGTGVYNEQFF